These 31 T cell receptor beta chains came from one sample sequenced in a study of cytomegalovirus exposure and HLA in healthy donors. 13 Jbeta primers and 60 Vbeta primers were used for the PCR. Here immunoSEQ multiplex PCR was the method, and the copy in TCRdb shows in-frame clones only, minus some. The repertoire has under 150,000 clones, about four fifths of them found once; the top ten carry 6.2%. Sequenced: PBMCs. Every receptor here comes from a woman in her 40s in good health and CMV-seropositive.

V gene TRBV30 combines with J gene TRBJ2-3; 11 bases match TRBD2. With V trimmed by 2 bases and J by 6 bases, 7 bases remained unmatched. There are 15 residues in the CDR3. Germline CDR1 and CDR2: GTSNPN and SVGIG (reference sequence). In nucleotides, the CDR3 is TGTGCCTGGAGTTTAGCGGGAGGGCCGGAGGATACGCAGTATTTT. It codes for CAWSLAGGPEDTQYF.

This clone appeared a few times. This chain joins TRBV15 and TRBJ2-5, with D perhaps TRBD1 (5 bases). CDR3 length: 12 residues. CDR1 and CDR2 (germline): LNHNV, YYDKDF (reference sequence). Trimming stripped 6 bases from V and 5 bases from J, with 10 bases between. CDR3 sequence (DNA): TGTGCCACCAGTAGGGGTTACGAGACCCAGTACTTC. It specifies CATSRGYETQYF.

The J gene is TRBJ2-7, the V gene TRBV14; D call uncertain. Germline V gene sequence: CDR1 SGHDN, CDR2 FVKESK. The CDR3 extends over 13 amino acids. V gave up 0 bases and J gave up 2 bases, with 5 bases separating them. The CDR3 loop reads CASSQDNAYEQYF. The CDR3 nucleotides read TGTGCCAGCAGCCAAGACAATGCCTACGAGCAGTACTTC.

This clone was counted once. The chain links TRBV4-2 to TRBJ2-3; possible D gene TRBD2, 5 bases. Trimming removed 0 bases from V and 5 bases from J, with 15 bases in between. CDR1 and CDR2 (germline): LGHNA, YNFKEQ. The CDR3 has 16 residues. The CDR3 spells CASSQDRSAAGDTQYF. CDR3 sequence (DNA): TGTGCCAGCAGCCAAGATCGGTCAGCGGCCGGAGATACGCAGTATTTT.

The chain uses TRBV5-1 and TRBJ2-1; D gene ambiguous. Germline loops: CDR1 SGHRS, CDR2 YFSETQ. The CDR3 consists of 15 residues. V was shortened by 4 bases and J by 3 bases, with 14 bases between the two germline ends. The CDR3 region is CASSTRGDFYNEQFF. CDR3 coding DNA: TGCGCCAGCAGCACCCGCGGCGATTTCTACAATGAGCAGTTCTTC.

This clone was picked up one time. This chain links TRBV9 with TRBJ2-3, with TRBD2 identical over 14 bases. The CDR3 has 16 residues. With V trimmed by 3 bases and J by 4 bases, 4 bases remained unmatched. Germline loops: CDR1 SGDLS, CDR2 YYNGEE. The CDR3 is CASSARLAGGADTQYF. CDR3 coding DNA: TGTGCCAGCAGCGCGAGACTAGCGGGAGGGGCAGATACGCAGTATTTT.

This chain joins TRBV7-9 and TRBJ2-7, with D perhaps matching TRBD2 (6 bases). Per germline, CDR1 SEHNR and CDR2 FQNEAQ (reference sequence). The CDR3 runs to 14 residues. Trimming stripped 2 bases from V and 2 bases from J, with 10 bases between. The CDR3 loop is CASSLSSGAYEQYF. The CDR3 DNA reads TGTGCCAGCAGCTTATCCTCGGGAGCCTACGAGCAGTACTTC.

The chain recombines TRBV6-6 with TRBJ2-1; TRBD2 aligns across 8 bases. CDR1 is MNHNY and CDR2 is SVGAGI in the germline V gene (reference sequence). This CDR3 has 12 amino acids. J gave up 8 bases and V 6 bases, and 3 bases lay outside the gene matches. The CDR3 region is CASSSGGDEQFF. The CDR3 nucleotides are TGTGCCAGCAGCTCCGGGGGGGATGAGCAGTTCTTC.

The chain carries TRBV23-1 and TRBJ1-5; tentative D call: TRBD1 (6 bases). TRBV23-1 is marked as an open reading frame, function uncertain. The CDR3 sequence is 17 residues long. The ends were cut back, 0 bases at V and 1 base at J, with 13 bases in the middle. This CDR3 reads CASSQSGRGWSNQPQHF. CDR3 coding DNA: TGCGCCAGCAGTCAATCTGGCAGGGGTTGGAGCAATCAGCCCCAGCATTTT.

The chain is built from TRBV12-1 and TRBJ2-2; the table's D gene call, TRBD1, was not cross checked with the DNA. TRBV12-1 is marked as a pseudogene. This CDR3 is 14 amino acids long. CDR3 loop: CASSSRQPTGELFF. DNA of the CDR3: TGTGCCAGCAGCTCACGACAGCCCACCGGGGAGCTGTTTTTT.

This sequence joins TRBV5-4 and TRBJ1-4; D may be TRBD1 (5 bases). Germline loops: CDR1 SGHNT, CDR2 YYREEE (reference sequence). V shed 1 base and J shed 8 bases, with 18 bases lying between them. This CDR3 contains 16 residues. CDR3 sequence: CASSLTSGTGGEKLFF. The CDR3 DNA follows: TGTGCCAGCAGCTTGACTTCGGGAACAGGAGGGGAAAAACTGTTTTTT.

The V call is TRBV7-2, the J call TRBJ2-7, with 7 bases fitting TRBD1. Trimming removed 5 bases from V and 8 bases from J; junction bases left unmatched: 18. The CDR3 runs to 16 residues. The germline V gene encodes CDR1 SGHTA and CDR2 FQGNSA. CDR3 sequence: CASSVQGTVVRIKQYF. CDR3 nucleotide sequence: TGTGCCAGCAGCGTACAGGGGACGGTAGTACGTATCAAGCAGTACTTC.

DNA of the CDR3: TGTGCCAGTAGCGCAGCGGGGTCCTACGAGCAGTACTTC. Protein: CASSAAGSYEQYF. The V call is TRBV6-1, the J call TRBJ2-7; 7 bases map to TRBD2. Germline lookup yields CDR1 MNHNS and CDR2 SASEGT. The CDR3 is 13 residues long. The ends lost 9 bases at V and 1 base at J; junction bases unmatched: 6.

The chain is built from TRBV5-8 and TRBJ1-1, with unresolved D. The V gene lost 0 bases and the J gene lost 3 bases, with 6 bases spanning the gap. The V gene's germline CDR1 is SGHTS and CDR2 YDEGEE. The CDR3 totals 13 residues. CDR3 sequence: CASSLAGDTEAFF. DNA of the CDR3: TGTGCCAGCAGCTTGGCAGGCGACACTGAAGCTTTCTTT.

The V and J genes are TRBV7-3 and TRBJ2-6; 7 bases fit TRBD1. Germline V gene sequence: CDR1 SGHTA, CDR2 FQGTGA. The ends lost 5 bases at V and 1 base at J; junction bases unmatched: 2. The CDR3 loop spans 15 amino acids. In DNA form, the CDR3 reads TGTGCCAGCAGCGTACAGGGGTCTGGGGCCAACGTCCTGACTTTC. This sequence encodes CASSVQGSGANVLTF.

V is TRBV5-6 and J is TRBJ1-1; 7 bases line up with TRBD1. V dropped 2 bases and J dropped 0; count of bases not matched to a gene: 7. The CDR3 is made up of 16 amino acids. CDR1 is SGHDT and CDR2 is YYEEEE in the germline V gene. CDR3 sequence reads: CASSLETGSMNTEAFF. The CDR3 DNA follows: TGTGCCAGCAGCTTAGAGACAGGGTCAATGAACACTGAAGCTTTCTTT.

J is TRBJ2-4 and V is TRBV30; 16 bases match TRBD2. This CDR3 spans 17 amino acids. Germline V gives CDR1 GTSNPN, CDR2 SVGIG (reference sequence). Trimming cost V 3 bases and J 6 bases; bases outside gene matches: 8. The CDR3 loop is CAWRPPGLAGGTNIQYF. CDR3 nucleotide sequence: TGTGCCTGGAGGCCACCGGGACTAGCGGGAGGGACAAACATTCAGTACTTC.

This clone appeared a few times. The CDR3, as DNA: TGTGCCAGCAGTTTCGAAGTGCGCACTGAAGCTTTCTTT. It is translated as CASSFEVRTEAFF. The chain uses TRBV6-5 and TRBJ1-1; D unclear. The V end lost 4 bases, the J end lost 4 bases, and 10 bases lay between the germline ends. Germline assignment: CDR1 MNHEY and CDR2 SVGAGI. The CDR3 has 13 residues.

V is TRBV29-1 and J is TRBJ1-6, with 7 bases that match TRBD1. Germline V gene data show CDR1 as SQVTM and CDR2 as ANQGSEA. The CDR3 is 13 residues long. V lost 4 bases to trimming and J lost 5 bases; unmatched junction nucleotides: 2. CDR3 nucleotide sequence: TGCAGCGTTGCGGACAGGCATAATTCACCCCTCCACTTT. This translates into CSVADRHNSPLHF. The full variable domain, rest sourced from reference TRBV29-1 and TRBJ1-6, is SAVISQKPSRDICQRGTSLTIQCQVDSQVTMMFWYRQQPGQSLTLIATANQGSEATYESGFVIDKFPISRPNLTFSTLTVSNMSPEDSSIYLCSVADRHNSPLHFGNGTRLTVT.

V gene TRBV9 combines with J gene TRBJ2-2, with D perhaps matching TRBD2 (6 bases). The V end lost 4 bases, the J end lost 4 bases, and 17 bases lay between the germline ends. Germline V gene data show CDR1 as SGDLS and CDR2 as YYNGEE. The CDR3 is 16 amino acids. The CDR3 DNA follows: TGTGCCAGCAGCCCGACCAGGGAGGCGGGCACCGGGGAGCTGTTTTTT. It yields the protein CASSPTREAGTGELFF.

The rearrangement joins TRBV6-5 to TRBJ2-3; D is unclear. This CDR3 has 15 residues. The germline gives CDR1 MNHEY, CDR2 SVGAGI. The V and J ends lost 2 bases and 6 bases respectively, with 15 bases between them. CDR3 sequence: CASSYLWSRSDTQYF. The CDR3 DNA is TGTGCCAGCAGTTACCTCTGGTCCCGGTCCGATACGCAGTATTTT.

The rearrangement links TRBV5-4 to TRBJ2-6; the match to TRBD1 covers 8 bases. J lost 0 bases, V lost 5 bases, and 7 bases had no gene match. The V gene's germline CDR1 is SGHNT and CDR2 YYREEE (reference sequence). This CDR3 is 17 amino acids long. CDR3 DNA sequence: TGTGCCAGCAGACGACAGGGGATATCCTCTGGGGCCAACGTCCTGACTTTC. Its protein product is CASRRQGISSGANVLTF.

The chain links TRBV5-1 to TRBJ2-4; weak D call: TRBD2 (5 bases). The CDR3 covers 16 residues. V lost 5 bases and J 2 bases, leaving 17 bases between the germline ends. The germline V gene has CDR1 SGHRS and CDR2 YFSETQ. CDR3 in DNA: TGCGCCAGCAGTTGCGAAGCGGCTTGTACCAAAAACATTCAGTACTTC. Protein sequence: CASSCEAACTKNIQYF.

This chain links TRBV7-8 with TRBJ2-5; 16 nucleotides agree with TRBD2. V lost 3 bases, J lost 5 bases, and 6 bases stayed unmatched. The CDR3 totals 17 residues. Germline V gene data show CDR1 as SGHVS and CDR2 as FQNEAQ. The CDR3 region is CASSLGLAGGPRETQYF. CDR3 nucleotides: TGTGCCAGCAGCTTGGGACTAGCGGGAGGGCCACGGGAGACCCAGTACTTC.

The V call is TRBV4-2, the J call TRBJ2-7, with a possible D match to TRBD2 (6 bases). The V end lost 0 bases, the J end lost 3 bases, and 12 bases lay between the germline ends. This CDR3 spans 15 amino acids. Germline V gene sequence: CDR1 LGHNA, CDR2 YNFKEQ. In DNA form, the CDR3 reads TGTGCCAGCAGCCAAGAGGACCAGGGACTCTACGAGCAGTACTTC. This encodes CASSQEDQGLYEQYF.

The chain has TRBV6-1 and TRBJ2-7; unclear D gene. The CDR3 contains 14 residues. Germline V gene data show CDR1 as MNHNS and CDR2 as SASEGT. Trimming cost V 2 bases and J 0 bases, with 8 bases left between them. CDR3 residues: CASSETGPSYEQYF. DNA of the CDR3: TGTGCCAGCAGTGAAACTGGGCCCTCCTACGAGCAGTACTTC.

This sequence joins TRBV11-3 and TRBJ2-3; 8 bases match TRBD2. Germline assignment: CDR1 SGHNT and CDR2 YENEEA. V lost 1 base, J lost 4 bases, and 4 bases stayed unmatched. This CDR3 spans 15 amino acids. CDR3 nucleotide sequence: TGTGCCAGCAGCTTAGCGAGCGGGAGTTCAGATACGCAGTATTTT. Translated: CASSLASGSSDTQYF.

This clone was seen a few times. In DNA, the CDR3 is TGTGCCAGCAGCTTAGTAGTCCCGGGGGGCTACACCTTC. It codes for CASSLVVPGGYTF. V and J are TRBV5-6 and TRBJ1-2; no clear D. The V gene's germline CDR1 is SGHDT and CDR2 YYEEEE. V was clipped by 2 bases and J by 8 bases, with 13 bases between them. This CDR3 spans 13 amino acids.

The chain carries TRBV2 and TRBJ2-1; D not certain. The CDR3 has 13 residues. Germline CDR1 is SNHLY and CDR2 is FYNNEI. V dropped 8 bases and J dropped 5 bases, with 13 bases sitting between them. The CDR3 nucleotides are TGTGCCAGCTCCACCTCTCGGGACAATGAGCAGTTCTTC. Its translation is CASSTSRDNEQFF.

The chain recombines TRBV7-9 with TRBJ1-2; a possible D gene is TRBD1 (5 bases). The CDR3 runs to 15 residues. V was trimmed by 4 bases and J by 2 bases, leaving 14 bases between them. CDR1 and CDR2 (germline): SEHNR, FQNEAQ (reference sequence). CDR3 residues: CASSYYSGENYGYTF. The CDR3 DNA reads as TGTGCCAGCAGCTACTACTCGGGGGAAAACTATGGCTACACCTTC.

This chain joins TRBV5-1 and TRBJ1-2; 8 bases are a match to TRBD1. The CDR3 loop spans 15 amino acids. With V trimmed by 0 bases and J by 2 bases, 3 bases remained unmatched. From germline, CDR1 is SGHRS and CDR2 YFSETQ. CDR3 residues: CASSLVGTGNYGYTF. In DNA form, the CDR3 reads TGCGCCAGCAGCTTGGTGGGGACAGGAAACTATGGCTACACCTTC.